These T cell receptor beta chains were read from a single sample in a study of blood T cell repertoires in COVID-19. TCRdb keeps only in-frame clones here, not all; method: immunoSEQ multiplex PCR. The sample holds more than 140,000 clones, roughly 88% seen once. The sequenced sample consisted of peripheral blood. All receptors come from a woman aged 55-70 years with acute or convalescent COVID-19. CDR3s include the opening cysteine and the closing phenylalanine or tryptophan. The order of the fields is clone size, D gene, J gene, V gene, CDR3 protein, CDR3 DNA. The D gene is left open where the match is weak. Rows give clone size only sometimes, using once, few, many, or a class for an expanded clone.

NA	TRBD1	TRBJ2-2	TRBV5-6	CASSLGGGRELFF	TGTGCCAGCAGCTTGGGAGGGGGCAGGGAGCTGTTTTTT
NA	TRBD1	TRBJ1-4	TRBV5-3	CARSALRDRVDEKLFF	TGTGCCAGAAGCGCCCTCCGGGACAGGGTAGATGAAAAACTGTTTTTT
NA	NA	TRBJ1-1	TRBV6-1	CASRETRGFNTEAFF	TGTGCCAGCAGGGAAACGAGGGGGTTTAACACTGAAGCTTTCTTT
NA	NA	TRBJ1-5	TRBV21-1	CASSPPRCRTGSRNQPQHF	TGTGCCAGCAGCCCCCCCAGATGCCGTACAGGTAGTCGCAATCAGCCCCAGCATTTT
NA	TRBD1	TRBJ2-1	TRBV10-3	CAINRDRGNNEQFF	TGTGCCATCAACCGGGACAGGGGGAACAATGAGCAGTTCTTC
NA	NA	TRBJ2-2	TRBV3-1/TRBV3-2	CASSLLGGGLSGELFF	TGTGCCAGCAGTCTGCTGGGAGGGGGTCTATCCGGGGAGCTGTTTTTT
few	NA	TRBJ1-5	TRBV28	CASTHRVWDQPQHF	TGTGCCAGCACTCACAGGGTTTGGGATCAGCCCCAGCATTTT
NA	NA	TRBJ1-1	TRBV6-5	CASTTGYTEAFF	TGTGCCAGCACCACAGGGTACACTGAAGCTTTCTTT
NA	TRBD2	TRBJ2-7	TRBV5-1	CASSPEIAGGNSYEQYF	TGCGCCAGCAGCCCGGAAATAGCGGGGGGGAACTCCTACGAGCAGTACTTC
NA	NA	TRBJ2-1	TRBV5-1	CASQNPGPYNEQFF	TGCGCCAGCCAAAACCCAGGGCCTTACAATGAGCAGTTCTTC
NA	NA	TRBJ1-1	TRBV6-6	CASSAGGAEAFF	TGTGCCAGCAGTGCCGGGGGAGCTGAAGCTTTCTTT
NA	NA	TRBJ1-2	TRBV19	CASSGFGYGYTF	TGTGCCAGTAGTGGCTTCGGGTATGGCTACACCTTC
NA	TRBD1	TRBJ2-2	TRBV18	CASSPFVRTGNTGELFF	TGTGCCAGCTCACCGTTTGTGAGGACAGGCAACACCGGGGAGCTGTTTTTT
NA	NA	TRBJ1-2	TRBV7-9	CASSLGHGNYGYTF	TGTGCCAGCAGCTTGGGACACGGAAACTATGGCTACACCTTC
NA	NA	TRBJ2-2	TRBV7-8	CASSSARATGELFF	TGTGCCAGCAGCTCCGCGCGGGCCACCGGGGAGCTGTTTTTT
NA	NA	TRBJ1-4	TRBV5-1	CASSLVPGNEKLFF	TGCGCCAGCAGCTTGGTACCTGGCAATGAAAAACTGTTTTTT
once	TRBD1	TRBJ2-3	TRBV6-5	CASSYATGGSDTQYF	TGTGCCAGCAGTTACGCGACAGGGGGCTCAGATACGCAGTATTTT
NA	NA	TRBJ1-5	TRBV6-2/TRBV6-3	CASSTIQGVNQPQHF	TGTGCCAGCAGTACGATACAGGGAGTCAATCAGCCCCAGCATTTT
NA	NA	TRBJ2-2	TRBV9	CAAYPGELFF	TGTGCCGCCTATCCCGGGGAGCTGTTTTTT
NA	TRBD1	TRBJ1-2	TRBV6-5	CASTPGDRKTYGYTF	TGTGCCAGCACCCCGGGGGACAGAAAGACCTATGGCTACACCTTC
NA	NA	TRBJ2-1	TRBV5-4	CASSWRRLGGVGDEQFF	TGTGCCAGCAGCTGGAGGAGGTTGGGGGGAGTGGGCGATGAGCAGTTCTTC
NA	NA	TRBJ2-7	TRBV19	CASSIELQALSEQYF	TGTGCCAGTAGTATAGAATTACAGGCTCTTTCGGAGCAGTACTTC
NA	NA	TRBJ1-2	TRBV5-1	CASKLEGSYYGYTF	TGCGCCAGCAAATTAGAGGGTTCGTATTATGGCTACACCTTC
once	NA	TRBJ1-1	TRBV11-1	CASSSPLRVRNTEAFF	TGTGCCAGCAGCTCCCCCCTGAGGGTCCGGAACACTGAAGCTTTCTTT
NA	NA	TRBJ1-4	TRBV2	CASRAGTTNEKLFF	TGTGCCAGCAGGGCAGGAACAACTAATGAAAAACTGTTTTTT
NA	NA	TRBJ1-3	TRBV3-1/TRBV3-2	CASSQVERYGNTIYF	TGTGCCAGCAGCCAAGTAGAGCGGTATGGAAACACCATATATTTT
NA	NA	TRBJ1-2	TRBV11-2	CASSPDGAAGYTF	TGTGCCAGCAGCCCCGACGGCGCGGCTGGCTACACCTTC
NA	TRBD1	TRBJ1-4	TRBV6-5	CASSRTGGNEKLFF	TGTGCCAGCAGTCGGACAGGGGGAAATGAAAAACTGTTTTTT
NA	NA	TRBJ2-1	TRBV7-9	CASSLVSLTDYYNEQFF	TGTGCCAGCAGCTTAGTGTCCCTGACAGATTACTACAATGAGCAGTTCTTC
NA	NA	TRBJ1-5	TRBV25-1	CASSDRGLGRSNQPQHF	TGTGCCAGCAGTGATAGGGGGTTAGGGAGAAGCAATCAGCCCCAGCATTTT
NA	NA	TRBJ1-5	TRBV18	CASSPRVGGAGSNQPQHF	TGTGCCAGCTCACCACGAGTTGGGGGGGCCGGGAGCAATCAGCCCCAGCATTTT
NA	NA	TRBJ1-5	TRBV11-2	CASSLGGLQPQHF	TGTGCCAGCAGCTTAGGAGGACTGCAGCCCCAGCATTTT
NA	TRBD2	TRBJ2-5	TRBV7-2	CASSLEASGGPDQETQYF	TGTGCCAGCAGCTTAGAGGCTAGCGGGGGCCCCGACCAAGAGACCCAGTACTTC
NA	NA	TRBJ1-2	TRBV5-6	CASSLSQGSYGYTF	TGTGCCAGCAGCTTATCGCAGGGATCCTATGGCTACACCTTC
NA	NA	TRBJ1-2	TRBV5-8	CASSSGQPTLYGYTF	TGTGCCAGCAGCTCTGGACAGCCAACACTCTATGGCTACACCTTC
NA	TRBD1	TRBJ1-3	TRBV5-1	CASSPARQGRNTIYF	TGCGCCAGCAGCCCCGCTCGACAGGGGAGAAACACCATATATTTT
NA	NA	TRBJ1-5	TRBV28	CASSYRVDQPQHF	TGTGCCAGCAGTTACCGGGTCGATCAGCCCCAGCATTTT
NA	TRBD1	TRBJ2-7	TRBV7-2	CASSLSTGAYEQYF	TGTGCCAGCAGCTTAAGCACAGGGGCCTACGAGCAGTACTTC
NA	TRBD1	TRBJ1-2	TRBV2	CASSSDRGYGYTF	TGTGCCAGCAGTTCGGACAGGGGATATGGCTACACCTTC
NA	NA	TRBJ1-2	TRBV30	CAWSLDTAYGYTF	TGTGCCTGGAGCCTCGACACAGCCTATGGCTACACCTTC
once	NA	TRBJ2-1	TRBV5-5	CASSARQRNYNEQFF	TGTGCCAGCAGCGCCCGACAGAGAAACTACAATGAGCAGTTCTTC
NA	NA	TRBJ1-1	TRBV12-5	CASGSSNTEAFF	TGTGCTAGTGGTTCCTCTAACACTGAAGCTTTCTTT
NA	TRBD1	TRBJ2-7	TRBV4-1	CASSQEGQGAIEQYF	TGCGCCAGCAGCCAAGAGGGACAGGGAGCAATCGAGCAGTACTTC
few	NA	TRBJ2-5	TRBV2	CASSQSLWGLDETQYF	TGTGCCAGCAGTCAATCCCTTTGGGGGCTCGACGAGACCCAGTACTTC
NA	NA	TRBJ2-1	TRBV19	CASSYSGQNEQFF	TGTGCCAGTAGCTACTCAGGTCAAAATGAGCAGTTCTTC
once	TRBD1	TRBJ2-7	TRBV11-2	CASSSLTRGTYEQYF	TGTGCCAGCAGCTCCCTGACCAGGGGGACCTACGAGCAGTACTTC
NA	TRBD1	TRBJ2-1	TRBV4-3	CASSYRGSSYNEQFF	TGCGCCAGCAGCTACAGGGGCAGCTCCTACAATGAGCAGTTCTTC